This is a list of T cell receptor beta chains from one sample in a study of T cell responses to AZD1222 COVID-19 vaccine. The method was immunoSEQ multiplex PCR; TCRdb's version includes in-frame clones alone and lacks a portion of them. The sample holds 150,000 to 200,000 clones, about 89% seen once. Sequencing used peripheral blood, obtained on day 0 of MenACWY control vaccination. The origin of the receptors is an adult in good health. CDR3s include the opening cysteine and the closing phenylalanine or tryptophan. D genes are given only for firm matches. For some rows the clone size is stated as once, few or many, or as a class when expanded; others skip it.

CDR3 protein: CASSPLPGLNEQFF
CDR3 DNA: TGTGCCAGCAGTCCCCTTCCAGGGTTGAATGAGCAGTTCTTC
D gene: .
clone size: .
V gene: TRBV27
J gene: TRBJ2-1

CDR3 protein: CASSGDGQAGGYTF
CDR3 DNA: TGTGCCAGCAGCGGGGACGGACAGGCTGGGGGCTACACCTTC
D gene: TRBD1
clone size: .
V gene: TRBV9
J gene: TRBJ1-2

CDR3 protein: CASSSRDRGQNEKLFF
CDR3 DNA: TGTGCCAGCAGCTCCCGGGACAGGGGACAGAATGAAAAACTGTTTTTT
D gene: TRBD1
clone size: .
V gene: TRBV5-4
J gene: TRBJ1-4

CDR3 protein: CAWQRGTNEKLFF
CDR3 DNA: TGTGCCTGGCAACGGGGAACTAATGAAAAACTGTTTTTT
D gene: .
clone size: .
V gene: TRBV30
J gene: TRBJ1-4

CDR3 protein: CATSRVPNQPQHF
CDR3 DNA: TGTGCCACCAGCAGGGTCCCTAATCAGCCCCAGCATTTT
D gene: .
clone size: .
V gene: TRBV15
J gene: TRBJ1-5

CDR3 protein: CASRAGTGGYRYTF
CDR3 DNA: TGTGCCAGCAGAGCCGGGACAGGGGGGTATCGCTACACCTTC
D gene: TRBD1
clone size: .
V gene: TRBV9
J gene: TRBJ1-2

CDR3 protein: CASSSATERLYGYTF
CDR3 DNA: TGTGCCAGCAGTTCCGCGACAGAGAGACTATATGGCTACACCTTC
D gene: .
clone size: few
V gene: TRBV6-5
J gene: TRBJ1-2

CDR3 protein: CASSSQGVRETQYF
CDR3 DNA: TGTGCCAGCAGTTCGCAGGGGGTGAGAGAGACCCAGTACTTC
D gene: TRBD1
clone size: .
V gene: TRBV5-8
J gene: TRBJ2-5

CDR3 protein: CASNSLGTDLYEQYF
CDR3 DNA: TGTGCCAGCAACTCCTTAGGGACAGACCTCTACGAGCAGTACTTC
D gene: TRBD1
clone size: .
V gene: TRBV27
J gene: TRBJ2-7

CDR3 protein: CASTRLGGANEKLFF
CDR3 DNA: TGTGCCAGCACCCGACTTGGGGGGGCTAATGAAAAACTGTTTTTT
D gene: .
clone size: .
V gene: TRBV27
J gene: TRBJ1-4

CDR3 protein: CASSSPGGGFNEKLFF
CDR3 DNA: TGTGCCAGCAGCTCACCTGGGGGAGGGTTCAATGAAAAACTGTTTTTT
D gene: .
clone size: .
V gene: TRBV28
J gene: TRBJ1-4

CDR3 protein: CASSLQTGTYEQYF
CDR3 DNA: TGCGCCAGCAGCTTACAGACAGGAACCTACGAGCAGTACTTC
D gene: .
clone size: .
V gene: TRBV5-1
J gene: TRBJ2-7

CDR3 protein: CASSFKSAGGVTSTDTQYF
CDR3 DNA: TGTGCCAGCAGCTTTAAATCGGCGGGGGGGGTTACTAGCACAGATACGCAGTATTTT
D gene: TRBD2
clone size: .
V gene: TRBV7-2
J gene: TRBJ2-3

CDR3 protein: CASIPKETQYF
CDR3 DNA: TGTGCCAGCATCCCTAAGGAGACCCAGTACTTC
D gene: .
clone size: .
V gene: TRBV6-2/TRBV6-3
J gene: TRBJ2-5

CDR3 protein: CASSYAGLVYEQYF
CDR3 DNA: TGTGCCAGCAGTTACGCAGGGCTAGTCTACGAGCAGTACTTC
D gene: .
clone size: .
V gene: TRBV6-2/TRBV6-3
J gene: TRBJ2-7

CDR3 protein: CASSLDGLYEQYF
CDR3 DNA: TGTGCCAGCAGTTTAGATGGTCTTTACGAGCAGTACTTC
D gene: .
clone size: .
V gene: TRBV12-3/TRBV12-4
J gene: TRBJ2-7